The 16 T cell receptor beta chains below come from one sample, sequenced in a study of blood T cells in healthy people across ages (dated by TCRdb to about 2015). The library was built by means of 5' RACE. Reads for this sample came from an Illumina HiSeq 2500. A second PCR of roughly 6 to 11 cycles was run with a J-beta primer mix and a sample-barcoded 5' primer. TCRdb trimmed public reads at Q25 via fastp, called clones via MiXCR and kept in-frame beta chains. Identical CDR3 protein sequences are pooled into one entry, listed with their most common genes and DNA. This sample holds hundreds of thousands of distinct CDR3 sequences; roughly 45% were observed only once. The leading ten clones occupy 20% to 25% of the sample. Sequencing input: blood. The receptor source for this set is a woman in her sixties in good health.

This clonotype was observed once. The chain has TRBV20-1 and TRBJ2-5, with a weak D call TRBD2 (6 bases). TRBJ2-7 matches the DNA end more closely, so the J call is doubtful. The V gene's germline CDR1 is DFQATT and CDR2 SNEGSKA (reference sequence). The CDR3 extends over 13 amino acids. The CDR3 here is CSASQRLGYEQYF. As DNA, the CDR3 is TGCAGTGCTAGTCAGCGACTAGGCTACGAGCAGTACTTC.

This chain links TRBV9 with TRBJ1-1; perhaps TRBD1 as D (6 bases). Germline V gene sequence: CDR1 SGDLS, CDR2 YYNGEE. Trimming stripped 7 bases from V and 5 bases from J, with 18 bases between. The CDR3 has 14 amino acids. The CDR3 region has the DNA TGTGCCAGCGTCAGAGGGGGAGCGGATACTGAAGCTTTCTTT. Residues: CASVRGGADTEAFF.

This clonotype has just a few counts. The chain uses TRBV28 and TRBJ2-1; 9 bases are shared with TRBD2. The ends lost 2 bases at V and 5 bases at J; junction bases unmatched: 16. The CDR3 sequence is 19 residues long. Germline values: CDR1 MDHEN, CDR2 SYDVKM. Here the CDR3 reads CASSLKLTLAGQIDNEQFF. CDR3 sequence (DNA): TGTGCCAGCAGTTTAAAATTAACGCTAGCGGGGCAGATCGACAATGAGCAGTTCTTC.

This chain joins TRBV7-2 and TRBJ1-5; a possible D gene is TRBD1 (6 bases). This CDR3 has 15 residues. Germline V CDR1 and CDR2: SGHTA, FQGNSA. Trimming removed 4 bases from V and 7 bases from J, with 17 bases in between. CDR3 sequence (DNA): TGTGCCAGCAGCTACTTCGGGGGGGGACACCAGCCCCAGCATTTT. It encodes CASSYFGGGHQPQHF.

The genes are TRBV3-1 and TRBJ1-2; a possible D gene is TRBD1 (5 bases). Trimming stripped 1 base from V and 2 bases from J, with 11 bases between. The CDR3 spans 15 residues. In germline, CDR1 is LGHDT, CDR2 YNNKEL (reference sequence). The CDR3 sequence: CASSQAGGGNYGYTF. DNA of the CDR3: TGTGCCAGCAGCCAAGCTGGTGGGGGAAACTATGGCTACACCTTC.

This clonotype was detected a few times. The rearrangement uses TRBV6-2 or TRBV6-3 and TRBJ2-5; 7 bases are a match to TRBD2. The V and J ends lost 7 bases and 11 bases, in that order; junction bases with no gene match: 16. The germline V gene encodes CDR1 MNHEY and CDR2 SVGEGT. There are 14 residues in the CDR3. The CDR3 region has the DNA TGTGCCAGCACTGAGGGACTACATTTGGGGGAGCAGTACTTC. Its protein product is CASTEGLHLGEQYF.

About this clonotype itself: Possible read error: a much larger clone is one base away. The chain has TRBV6-5 and TRBJ1-2, with D possibly matching TRBD1 (5 bases). CDR3 size: 11 residues. Germline V CDR1 and CDR2: MNHEY, SVGAGI. The CDR3 here is CASQGLFGHTF. The CDR3 coding sequence is TGTGCCAGCCAGGGCCTCTTTGGCCACACCTTC.

The sample holds a few counts of this clonotype. The chain combines TRBV5-4 with TRBJ1-2; 8 bases are shared with TRBD1. The CDR3 runs to 16 residues. V dropped 0 bases and J dropped 3; count of bases not matched to a gene: 7. CDR1 and CDR2 (germline): SGHNT, YYREEE (reference sequence). The chain's CDR3 is CASSLDSGGGHYGYTF. For the CDR3, the DNA is TGTGCCAGCAGCTTGGATTCAGGGGGCGGTCACTATGGCTACACCTTC.

This clonotype was detected a few times. The chain employs TRBV20-1 and TRBJ2-1; 10 nucleotides line up with TRBD2. CDR3 size: 16 residues. Per germline, CDR1 DFQATT and CDR2 SNEGSKA (reference sequence). V was pared by 0 bases and J by 7 bases, with 9 bases of the junction left unmatched. CDR3 sequence (DNA): TGCAGTGCTAGAGATCCCCTAGCGGGAGCGGGTAATGAGCAGTTCTTC. This encodes CSARDPLAGAGNEQFF.

This clonotype was observed many times. The chain carries TRBV6-4 and TRBJ2-1; a possible D gene is TRBD2 (6 bases). The CDR3 is 14 residues long. Trimming took off 6 bases at V and 2 bases at J, with 11 bases between the two ends. The V gene's germline CDR1 is MRHNA and CDR2 SNTAGT. The CDR3 reads CASSGEATYNEQFF. In DNA, the CDR3 is TGTGCCAGCAGCGGGGAGGCAACCTACAATGAGCAGTTCTTC.

The chain links TRBV4-2 to TRBJ2-1; D unclear. The V and J ends lost 2 bases and 9 bases respectively, with 11 bases between them. Germline V gene data show CDR1 as LGHNA and CDR2 as YNFKEQ. The CDR3 sequence is 13 residues long. CDR3 sequence reads: CASSQPSISEQFF. CDR3 coding DNA: TGTGCCAGCAGCCAACCCTCTATTAGTGAGCAGTTCTTC.

This clonotype was seen many times. The rearrangement uses TRBV15 and TRBJ2-7; tentative D call: TRBD1 (6 bases). There are 14 residues in the CDR3. Germline V gene data show CDR1 as LNHNV and CDR2 as YYDKDF (reference sequence). V lost 0 bases and J 2 bases, leaving 8 bases between the germline ends. CDR3 region: CATSRDQGPYEQYF. DNA of the CDR3: TGTGCCACCAGCAGAGACCAGGGGCCCTACGAGCAGTACTTC.

The V gene is TRBV30, the J gene TRBJ2-5, with 8 nucleotides matching TRBD1. Germline V gene sequence: CDR1 GTSNPN, CDR2 SVGIG (reference sequence). Trimming removed 5 bases from V and 5 bases from J; junction bases left unmatched: 1. The CDR3 covers 11 residues. The CDR3 loop is CAWDRGETQYF. The CDR3 DNA reads TGTGCCTGGGACAGGGGTGAGACCCAGTACTTC.

The chain recombines TRBV7-2 with TRBJ2-7, with 7 bases aligning to TRBD2. With 2 bases clipped from V and 0 bases from J, the junction kept 13 bases outside the gene matches. This CDR3 is built from 18 residues. The germline gives CDR1 SGHTA, CDR2 FQGNSA. Here the CDR3 reads CASSLQPGRGRSSYEQYF. DNA for the CDR3: TGTGCCAGCAGCTTACAGCCGGGGAGGGGCCGTAGCTCCTACGAGCAGTACTTC.

In this sample, this clonotype turned up a few times. The rearrangement uses TRBV28 and TRBJ2-2; unclear D gene. Germline assignment: CDR1 MDHEN and CDR2 SYDVKM. The CDR3 spans 12 residues. The V end lost 1 base, the J end lost 8 bases, and 5 bases lay between the germline ends. The CDR3 reads CASSLFAGELFF. As DNA, the CDR3 is TGTGCCAGCAGTTTATTCGCGGGGGAGCTGTTTTTT.

The sample holds a few counts of this clonotype. V gene TRBV27 combines with J gene TRBJ2-7, with TRBD2 identical over 10 bases. The CDR3 has 15 residues. J was trimmed by 5 bases and V by 5 bases; bases with no gene match: 9. The germline V gene encodes CDR1 MNHEY and CDR2 SMNVEV (reference sequence). The CDR3 sequence: CASSAHSGRLDEQYF. The CDR3 bases are TGTGCCAGCAGTGCGCATAGCGGGAGGCTCGACGAGCAGTACTTC.